The T cell receptor beta chain under discussion was sequenced for a study of blood T cell repertoires in COVID-19. Across the whole study: Samples representing acute and convalescent COVID-19 were sourced from the United States, Italy and Spain.

This CDR3 region has 18 residues. Germline V gene lookup returns CDR1 LGHDT and CDR2 YNNKEL (reference sequence). The junction had 9 bases not matched to a gene; V was cut back by 1 base and J by 3 bases. TCRdb keeps only in-frame clones here, not all; method: immunoSEQ multiplex PCR. The sample yields tens of thousands of clones, 80% to 90% seen once. This sequence originates from a woman in her sixties or seventies with acute or convalescent COVID-19. J is TRBJ1-2 and V is TRBV3-1 (or the pseudogene TRBV3-2), with 12 positions matching TRBD1. The sequencing sample was made of peripheral blood. As DNA, the CDR3 is TGTGCCAGCAGCCAAGGCGCGGGACAGGGGGCGCGGGACTATGGCTACACCTTC. It specifies CASSQGAGQGARDYGYTF.